The 29 T cell receptor beta chains listed next were all sequenced from one sample in a study of blood T cell repertoires in COVID-19. Data came from immunoSEQ multiplex PCR; TCRdb stores just in-frame clones and leaves some out. There are 180,000 or so clones in the sample; 81% occur only once, and about 11% lies in the top ten. The sequenced material came from peripheral blood. These receptors were obtained from a woman in her forties with COVID-19, enrolled during active disease.

The gene calls are TRBV27 and TRBJ2-1, with 7 bases that match TRBD2. In germline, CDR1 is MNHEY, CDR2 SMNVEV (reference sequence). The CDR3 has 16 residues. V lost 2 bases, J lost 0 bases, and 4 bases stayed unmatched. The CDR3 DNA follows: TGTGCCAGCAGTTTACTCGGCGGGGGCTCCTACAATGAGCAGTTCTTC. Translated: CASSLLGGGSYNEQFF.

The V call is TRBV6-6, the J call TRBJ1-1; 7 positions agree with TRBD1. The junction had 3 bases not matched to a gene; V was cut back by 7 bases and J by 1 base. This CDR3 region has 13 residues. Germline CDR1 and CDR2: MNHNY and SVGAGI (reference sequence). The CDR3 DNA follows: TGTGCCAGCACCGGGACAGAGAACACTGAAGCTTTCTTT. Protein product: CASTGTENTEAFF.

This chain joins TRBV5-1 and TRBJ2-5; the D gene is possibly TRBD2 (5 bases). The V gene's germline CDR1 is SGHRS and CDR2 YFSETQ. V shed 4 bases and J shed 4 bases, with 14 bases lying between them. The length of the CDR3 is 14 residues. This CDR3 reads CASSARGRGETQYF. In nucleotides, the CDR3 is TGCGCCAGCAGCGCCCGAGGGCGAGGAGAGACCCAGTACTTC.

The CDR3 bases are TGCAGCGTTGAAAGGACAGGGTACAATGAGCAGTTCTTC. This codes for CSVERTGYNEQFF. The chain recombines TRBV29-1 with TRBJ2-1; 8 bases agree with TRBD1. Germline loops: CDR1 SQVTM, CDR2 ANQGSEA. CDR3 length: 13 amino acids. J was trimmed by 4 bases and V by 2 bases; bases with no gene match: 1.

This clone has a single count. This rearrangement joins TRBV5-1 to TRBJ1-4; 7 bases are a match to TRBD1. The germline V gene has CDR1 SGHRS and CDR2 YFSETQ. Trimming took 4 bases from V and 0 from J; bases not matched to a gene: 3. This CDR3 spans 15 amino acids. CDR3 coding DNA: TGCGCCAGCAGCGGAACAGGGGCAACTAATGAAAAACTGTTTTTT. Translated: CASSGTGATNEKLFF.

The V and J genes are TRBV30 and TRBJ1-1; D is perhaps TRBD1 (6 bases). CDR3 size: 13 residues. From germline, CDR1 is GTSNPN and CDR2 SVGIG (reference sequence). Trimming took 3 bases from V and 4 from J, leaving 12 bases between them. CDR3 nucleotide sequence: TGTGCCTGGAGGCCACAGGGATCCACTGAAGCTTTCTTT. Translation gives CAWRPQGSTEAFF.

The chain links TRBV6-5 to TRBJ2-7, with 7 positions matching TRBD1. J gave up 6 bases and V 6 bases, and 11 bases lay outside the gene matches. The CDR3 is 14 amino acids. The germline CDR1 and CDR2 sequences are MNHEY and SVGAGI. The CDR3 DNA is TGTGCCAGCAGATTAGGCCAGGGGGTTAGCGAGCAGTACTTC. It specifies CASRLGQGVSEQYF.

J is TRBJ2-5 and V is TRBV5-5; 11 bases are shared with TRBD2. CDR3 length equals 17 residues. In germline, CDR1 is SGHKS, CDR2 YYEKEE (reference sequence). J was trimmed by 4 bases and V by 0 bases; bases with no gene match: 8. CDR3 in DNA: TGTGCCAGCAGCTTGGAGGCTAGCGGGGGGTTTCTAGAGACCCAGTACTTC. Its translation: CASSLEASGGFLETQYF.

In this sample, this clone turned up once. The chain has TRBV18 and TRBJ2-3; 8 positions match TRBD2. CDR1 and CDR2 (germline): KGHSH, LQKENI. The CDR3 runs 16 residues. V was clipped by 6 bases and J by 2 bases; unmatched bases: 10. The CDR3: CASSPGRGGDTDTQYF. Written as DNA, the CDR3 is TGTGCCAGCTCTCCCGGACGGGGGGGCGACACAGATACGCAGTATTTT.

The chain carries TRBV28 and TRBJ2-1, with TRBD2 matching 8 bases. This CDR3 region has 16 residues. The germline V gene has CDR1 MDHEN and CDR2 SYDVKM. V shed 5 bases, J shed 2 bases, and the junction held 8 bases outside the gene matches. The CDR3 DNA follows: TGTGCCAGCAGTCCCCGCGTTAGCGGGACCTACAATGAGCAGTTCTTC. Encoded protein: CASSPRVSGTYNEQFF.

The chain is built from TRBV10-3 and TRBJ1-2; TRBD1 is a possible D gene (5 bases). The CDR3 length is 14 residues. Trimming took off 3 bases at V and 4 bases at J, with 12 bases between the two ends. Germline V CDR1 and CDR2: ENHRY, SYGVKD. In nucleotides, the CDR3 is TGTGCCATCAGTGAAGGCAGGGAGGTCTATGGCTACACCTTC. It translates to CAISEGREVYGYTF.

The chain carries TRBV25-1 and TRBJ1-2; no definite D call. This CDR3 region has 17 residues. CDR1 is MGHDK, CDR2 SYGVNS, per germline. V was clipped by 2 bases and J by 8 bases, with 24 bases between them. The CDR3 nucleotides are TGTGCCAGCAGTGAAAGACTATTAAGCCCGGGATCGGGGGGCTACACCTTC. It codes for CASSERLLSPGSGGYTF.

This chain uses TRBV3-1 (or the pseudogene TRBV3-2) with TRBJ1-2; tentative D call: TRBD1 (6 bases). Looked up from germline, CDR1 is LGHDT and CDR2 is YNNKEL (reference sequence). The CDR3 runs to 14 residues. The V gene lost 4 bases and the J gene lost 4 bases, with 13 bases spanning the gap. CDR3 nucleotide sequence: TGTGCCAGCAGCCGGGACACAGAACTCTATGGCTACACCTTC. Protein: CASSRDTELYGYTF.

V is TRBV27 and J is TRBJ2-3; 7 nucleotides align to TRBD2. V lost 7 bases to trimming and J lost 1 base; unmatched junction nucleotides: 5. CDR3 size: 14 residues. CDR1 and CDR2 (germline): MNHEY, SMNVEV (reference sequence). CDR3 sequence (DNA): TGTGCCAGCAAGACGGCGGGGGGCACAGATACGCAGTATTTT. It yields the protein CASKTAGGTDTQYF.

V usage is TRBV15 and J usage is TRBJ1-3, with D perhaps TRBD1 (5 bases). The CDR3 spans 15 residues. CDR1 is LNHNV and CDR2 is YYDKDF in the germline V gene (reference sequence). Trimming took 4 bases from V and 3 from J, leaving 13 bases between them. This CDR3 is CATSTDPRGGNTIYF. The DNA of the CDR3 is TGTGCCACCAGCACGGACCCTAGGGGTGGAAACACCATATATTTT.

This chain uses TRBV19 with TRBJ2-1; TRBD2 agrees at 7 bases. CDR3 length: 13 residues. V lost 7 bases and J lost 9; bases outside the gene matches: 9. The germline CDR1 and CDR2 sequences are LNHDA and SQIVND (reference sequence). The CDR3 region is CASTLVGGSEQFF. CDR3 bases: TGTGCCAGTACCCTGGTGGGGGGGAGTGAGCAGTTCTTC.

The chain uses TRBV5-6 and TRBJ1-1, with 8 nucleotides matching TRBD1. This CDR3 is 13 amino acids long. The germline V gene encodes CDR1 SGHDT and CDR2 YYEEEE. Unmatched junction bases numbered 2, after V lost 4 bases and J lost 3 bases. CDR3 DNA: TGTGCCAGCAGCCAGGACAGGGACACTGAAGCTTTCTTT. Protein sequence: CASSQDRDTEAFF.

The chain couples TRBV11-2 to TRBJ2-1; 8 bases line up with TRBD2. Germline V gives CDR1 SGHAT, CDR2 FQNNGV. Losses at the gene ends were 4 bases for V and 6 bases for J; bases not matched to a gene: 11. The CDR3 is made up of 16 amino acids. In nucleotides, the CDR3 is TGTGCCAGCAGCTCCCAGGGGATCCTAGCGGGCAATGAGCAGTTCTTC. Translated: CASSSQGILAGNEQFF. Based on the CDR3 plus reference TRBV11-2 and TRBJ2-1, the full variable domain is EAGVAQSPRYKIIEKRQSVAFWCNPISGHATLYWYQQILGQGPKLLIQFQNNGVVDDSQLPKDRFSAERLKGVDSTLKIQPAKLEDSAVYLCASSSQGILAGNEQFFGPGTRLTVL.

The chain couples TRBV27 to TRBJ2-3; tentative D call: TRBD2 (6 bases). CDR1 is MNHEY, CDR2 SMNVEV, per germline (reference sequence). The CDR3 has 15 residues. The V end was cut by 6 bases, the J end by 2 bases, with 15 bases between. CDR3 in DNA: TGTGCCAGCAGCGCGGGGACCCTCCCCACAGATACGCAGTATTTT. It specifies CASSAGTLPTDTQYF.

The V and J genes are TRBV5-1 and TRBJ2-1, with D possibly TRBD1 on 5 matching bases. CDR1 and CDR2 (germline): SGHRS, YFSETQ. The CDR3 is 13 amino acids. Trimming pared 2 bases from V and 7 bases from J, leaving 10 bases between. The CDR3 nucleotides are TGCGCCAGCAGCTTTCAAGGGGTTAATGAGCAGTTCTTC. It codes for CASSFQGVNEQFF.

This clone was observed a few times. V is TRBV29-1 and J is TRBJ1-5; TRBD1 might be the D (6 bases). V lost 4 bases and J lost 7, with 14 bases in between. The V gene's germline CDR1 is SQVTM and CDR2 ANQGSEA. CDR3 size: 13 residues. CDR3 loop: CSVAGSQGQPQHF. The CDR3 region has the DNA TGCAGCGTTGCCGGGTCGCAGGGGCAGCCCCAGCATTTT.

The chain carries TRBV14 and TRBJ1-1; D unclear. The CDR3 is 14 residues long. CDR1 and CDR2 (germline): SGHDN, FVKESK. V was cut by 3 bases and J by 1 base, with 9 bases left in between. The CDR3 protein is CASSHAGENTEAFF. CDR3 bases: TGTGCCAGCAGCCATGCCGGGGAGAACACTGAAGCTTTCTTT.

The chain recombines TRBV15 with TRBJ2-5; 9 bases line up with TRBD2. With V trimmed by 6 bases and J by 4 bases, 9 bases remained unmatched. This CDR3 is built from 15 residues. CDR1 is LNHNV and CDR2 is YYDKDF in the germline V gene (reference sequence). CDR3 protein: CATSQPSGAIETQYF. The CDR3 DNA follows: TGTGCCACCAGTCAGCCTAGCGGGGCGATAGAGACCCAGTACTTC.

The rearrangement joins TRBV30 to TRBJ2-5, with 14 positions matching TRBD2. CDR3 length: 15 amino acids. The V gene's germline CDR1 is GTSNPN and CDR2 SVGIG (reference sequence). The junction had 4 bases not matched to a gene; V was cut back by 1 base and J by 6 bases. The CDR3 DNA is TGTGCCTGGAGTGCGGGACTAGCGGGGGAAAAGACCCAGTACTTC. Protein: CAWSAGLAGEKTQYF.

This chain uses TRBV6-5 with TRBJ2-1; the match to TRBD2 covers 7 bases. CDR3 length: 14 amino acids. Germline values: CDR1 MNHEY, CDR2 SVGAGI. V shed 5 bases and J 3 bases; nucleotides not matched to a gene: 4. The CDR3 nucleotides are TGTGCCAGCAGTACAGGACTAGTCTACAATGAGCAGTTCTTC. Encoded protein: CASSTGLVYNEQFF.

This clone has only a few counts. The chain joins TRBV19 to TRBJ2-3, with 12 positions matching TRBD2. Germline CDR1 reads LNHDA; CDR2 reads SQIVND (reference sequence). The V segment lost 5 bases and the J segment 5 bases; nucleotides outside the gene matches: 5. The length of the CDR3 is 15 residues. The CDR3 loop is CASSGLAGPQDTQYF. Written as DNA, the CDR3 is TGTGCCAGTAGTGGACTAGCGGGACCTCAAGATACGCAGTATTTT.

The chain uses TRBV30 and TRBJ1-4; D perhaps matches TRBD1 (5 bases). The CDR3 has 12 residues. V was pared by 4 bases and J by 4 bases, with 7 bases between. Germline assignment: CDR1 GTSNPN and CDR2 SVGIG (reference sequence). As DNA, the CDR3 is TGTGCCTGGACAGGGAATAATGAAAAACTGTTTTTT. This gives the protein CAWTGNNEKLFF.

The genes are TRBV19 and TRBJ2-2, with TRBD2 identical over 10 bases. V shed 4 bases, J shed 8 bases, and the junction held 7 bases outside the gene matches. CDR3 length equals 15 residues. CDR1 LNHDA and CDR2 SQIVND come from the germline V gene (reference sequence). Here the CDR3 DNA reads TGTGCCAGTAGTAGAGCGGGAGGGCCCTCGGGGGAGCTGTTTTTT. This codes for CASSRAGGPSGELFF.

The V call is TRBV18, the J call TRBJ2-6; 9 bases match TRBD1. Germline V gene sequence: CDR1 KGHSH, CDR2 LQKENI. Unmatched junction bases numbered 4, after V lost 1 base and J lost 0 bases. The CDR3 totals 18 residues. The CDR3 spells CASSPRDRDSSGANVLTF. The CDR3 region has the DNA TGTGCCAGCTCACCACGGGACAGGGACTCCTCTGGGGCCAACGTCCTGACTTTC.